The 21 T cell receptor beta chains below all came from one sample that was sequenced in a study of response to subunit inactivated influenza vaccine. TCRdb reprocessed the RT-PCR reads with MiXCR, giving one entry per CDR3 protein. The sample consists of roughly 700,000 distinct CDR3 sequences, approximately 13% of them appearing once. This specimen was PBMCs from blood, taken 14 to 15 days before vaccination. The receptors were gathered from a man in his fifties who received an inactivated influenza vaccine.

This clonotype was detected a few times. The chain carries TRBV29-1 and TRBJ2-2; a possible D gene is TRBD2 (6 bases). Germline V gene sequence: CDR1 SQVTM, CDR2 ANQGSEA. The CDR3 extends over 12 amino acids. V was shortened by 1 base and J by 9 bases, with 9 bases between the two germline ends. The DNA for the CDR3 is TGCAGCGTTGAAGCAGCGGGCAGGGAGCTGTTTTTT. Amino acids: CSVEAAGRELFF.

This clonotype has more than one count but fewer than ten. The chain is built from TRBV7-2 and TRBJ1-1; no clear D gene. Per germline, CDR1 SGHTA and CDR2 FQGNSA. V was shortened by 2 bases and J by 0 bases, with 7 bases between the two germline ends. This CDR3 has 14 amino acids. CDR3 coding DNA: TGTGCCAGCAGCTTAATGGCGGTGAACACTGAAGCTTTCTTT. Residues: CASSLMAVNTEAFF.

This clonotype was observed many times. The chain carries TRBV12-3 or TRBV12-4 and TRBJ2-1, with D possibly matching TRBD2 (6 bases). The CDR3 spans 19 residues. With 3 bases removed from V and 0 bases from J, the gap between germline ends came to 21 bases. CDR3 region: CASSFRGLPTFSSYNEQFF. CDR3 bases: TGTGCCAGCAGTTTCCGGGGACTGCCCACCTTTAGCTCCTACAATGAGCAGTTCTTC.

There are many counts of this clonotype. This rearrangement joins TRBV12-3 or TRBV12-4 to TRBJ2-1, with D possibly TRBD2 on 6 matching bases. Trimming pared 6 bases from V and 10 bases from J, leaving 16 bases between. The CDR3 is made up of 13 amino acids. CDR3: CASRNDGGVEQFF. In DNA form, the CDR3 reads TGTGCCAGCAGAAACGACGGAGGGGTAGAGCAGTTCTTC.

This chain connects TRBV18 to TRBJ2-7, with no clear D. In germline, CDR1 is KGHSH, CDR2 LQKENI. V was cut by 2 bases and J by 1 base, with 9 bases left in between. The CDR3 is 14 amino acids. The CDR3 nucleotides are TGTGCCAGCTCACCAGCTACTCAATCCTACGAGCAGTACTTC. As protein: CASSPATQSYEQYF.

The chain is built from TRBV19 and TRBJ1-5; D remains unclear. CDR1 is LNHDA and CDR2 is SQIVND in the germline V gene (reference sequence). The V gene lost 3 bases and the J gene lost 0 bases, with 12 bases spanning the gap. There are 16 residues in the CDR3. The CDR3 protein is CASSISGGYSNQPQHF. The DNA of the CDR3 is TGTGCCAGTAGTATTTCTGGCGGCTATAGCAATCAGCCCCAGCATTTT.

This clonotype has more than one count but fewer than ten. This rearrangement joins TRBV5-6 to TRBJ2-5; D gene unclear. CDR3 length: 12 amino acids. Trimming shortened V by 4 bases and J by 7 bases, and 11 bases separated the two germline ends. Germline CDR1 reads SGHDT; CDR2 reads YYEEEE. CDR3 region: CASSPLLGTQYF. The CDR3 DNA is TGTGCCAGCAGCCCATTACTGGGGACCCAGTACTTC.

The chain employs TRBV12-3 or TRBV12-4 and TRBJ2-7, with TRBD1 identical over 10 bases. J lost 6 bases, V lost 4 bases, and 6 bases had no gene match. The CDR3 spans 14 residues. CDR3 residues: CASSSGTGASEQYF. CDR3 nucleotides: TGTGCCAGCAGTTCCGGGACAGGGGCCTCCGAGCAGTACTTC.

This clonotype was counted between two and nine times. J is TRBJ2-7 and V is TRBV5-1; the D is unclear. This CDR3 spans 17 amino acids. Trimming removed 0 bases at V and 0 bases at J, with 16 bases between. The germline V gene encodes CDR1 SGHRS and CDR2 YFSETQ. CDR3 amino acids: CASSLGLAGRLSYEQYF. In DNA, the CDR3 is TGCGCCAGCAGCTTGGGCCTCGCAGGTCGGCTCTCCTACGAGCAGTACTTC.

This chain links TRBV6-1 with TRBJ1-4, with 8 bases that match TRBD1. The V and J ends lost 6 bases and 8 bases, in that order; junction bases with no gene match: 14. CDR3 length equals 16 residues. Germline CDR1 and CDR2: MNHNS and SASEGT. The CDR3 region is CASRGGQAKSGEKLFF. As DNA, the CDR3 is TGTGCCAGCAGGGGGGGACAGGCGAAGAGTGGGGAAAAACTGTTTTTT.

This clonotype was found a few times. This chain links TRBV28 with TRBJ2-1, with a weak D call TRBD1 (6 bases). The CDR3 runs 17 residues. Germline V gene data show CDR1 as MDHEN and CDR2 as SYDVKM. Trimming took 2 bases from V and 7 from J, leaving 21 bases between them. In DNA form, the CDR3 reads TGTGCCAGCAGTTTAATCGGGGACAAATACCTATATAATGAGCAGTTCTTC. This encodes CASSLIGDKYLYNEQFF.

This clonotype was detected a few times. The J gene is TRBJ1-1, the V gene TRBV6-5, with a tentative D call TRBD1 (6 bases). Germline assignment: CDR1 MNHEY and CDR2 SVGAGI. V dropped 9 bases and J dropped 1 base, with 18 bases sitting between them. The CDR3 totals 15 residues. The CDR3 protein is CARMLRGQRNTEAFF. CDR3 nucleotides: TGTGCCAGGATGTTAAGAGGACAGCGGAACACTGAAGCTTTCTTT.

This clonotype was seen a few times. V gene TRBV6-2 or TRBV6-3 combines with J gene TRBJ2-1; D gene ambiguous. The CDR3 extends over 14 amino acids. The germline V gene has CDR1 MNHEY and CDR2 SVGEGT. Trimming took 2 bases from V and 1 from J, leaving 6 bases between them. CDR3 sequence reads: CASSYPRSYNEQFF. The CDR3 DNA reads as TGTGCCAGCAGTTACCCCCGATCCTACAATGAGCAGTTCTTC.

The V call is TRBV2, the J call TRBJ2-5; 10 positions match TRBD2. V shed 2 bases, J shed 4 bases, and the junction held 7 bases outside the gene matches. Germline V gene lookup returns CDR1 SNHLY and CDR2 FYNNEI. The CDR3 runs to 16 residues. The CDR3 is CASSEQGLAGGETQYF. In nucleotides, the CDR3 is TGTGCCAGCAGTGAACAGGGGTTAGCGGGAGGAGAGACCCAGTACTTC.

Details on this clonotype: A much larger clone sits a single nucleotide away, making a read error possible. The J gene is TRBJ1-5, the V gene TRBV5-1; no clear D gene. The CDR3 loop spans 15 amino acids. Germline assignment: CDR1 SGHRS and CDR2 YFSETQ. The CDR3: CVSSSGPLGNQPQHF. The CDR3 DNA reads TGCGTCAGCAGCTCCGGGCCTCTCGGCAATCAGCCCCAGCATTTT.

This clonotype was seen only a few times. CDR3 DNA sequence: TGTGCCAGCAGTCCCTTAGGACTAGCGGGCCTAAACTACGAGCAGTACTTC. Residues: CASSPLGLAGLNYEQYF. The chain uses TRBV27 and TRBJ2-7; 11 positions agree with TRBD2. This CDR3 has 17 residues. CDR1 is MNHEY, CDR2 SMNVEV, per germline (reference sequence). With V trimmed by 5 bases and J by 3 bases, 12 bases remained unmatched.

This chain joins TRBV20-1 and TRBJ1-1, with a possible D match to TRBD1 (6 bases). The CDR3 loop spans 15 amino acids. The V and J ends lost 3 bases and 0 bases respectively, with 14 bases between them. In germline, CDR1 is DFQATT, CDR2 SNEGSKA (reference sequence). CDR3 bases: TGCAGTGCTAGGGGATTGGGGGGCCTGAACACTGAAGCTTTCTTT. It translates to CSARGLGGLNTEAFF.

This clonotype was found a few times. The chain combines TRBV27 with TRBJ2-1; 9 nucleotides align to TRBD1. The length of the CDR3 is 15 residues. J gave up 6 bases and V 2 bases, and 5 bases lay outside the gene matches. Looked up from germline, CDR1 is MNHEY and CDR2 is SMNVEV (reference sequence). In DNA, the CDR3 is TGTGCCAGCAGTTTAGGGACAGGGATAGTCAATGAGCAGTTCTTC. Its protein product is CASSLGTGIVNEQFF.

This clonotype appeared many times. CDR3 bases: TGCAGCGTTGCGGATGGCTCCTACGAGCAGTACTTC. Encoded protein: CSVADGSYEQYF. The chain carries TRBV29-1 and TRBJ2-7, with no clear D. The CDR3 consists of 12 residues. In germline, CDR1 is SQVTM, CDR2 ANQGSEA. The V end was cut by 4 bases, the J end by 0 bases, with 7 bases between.

The chain carries TRBV27 and TRBJ2-7; TRBD1 is a possible D gene (5 bases). The germline V gene encodes CDR1 MNHEY and CDR2 SMNVEV (reference sequence). The germline V and J ends were trimmed by 6 bases and 1 base, with 13 bases remaining between them. The CDR3 sequence is 14 residues long. CDR3 loop: CASRRGTTSYEQYF. As DNA, the CDR3 is TGTGCCAGCAGAAGGGGTACGACTTCCTACGAGCAGTACTTC.

This clonotype was detected only a few times. The chain is built from TRBV11-2 and TRBJ2-1; TRBD2 matches at 11 bases. V shed 4 bases, J shed 0 bases, and the junction held 2 bases outside the gene matches. CDR1 is SGHAT, CDR2 FQNNGV, per germline. CDR3 length equals 16 residues. Here the CDR3 reads CASSYSGGASYNEQFF. CDR3 nucleotide sequence: TGTGCCAGCAGCTATAGCGGGGGGGCCTCCTACAATGAGCAGTTCTTC.